The 21 T cell receptor beta chains presented below share a single source sample, sequenced in a study of human T cells and chemical hapten exposure. TCRdb recomputed calls from the RACE reads with MiXCR, one row per CDR3 protein. The sample holds approximately 41,000 distinct CDR3 sequences, over 3.5% seen once. As to time point: patch test 1, 2 weeks after DPC sensitization. The treatment denotes: therapeutic diphenylcyclopropenone sensitization with weekly scalp DPC. It was unfractionated whole blood from which total RNA was extracted. Sequenced here: whole blood, sampled in connection with sensitization to the hapten diphenylcyclopropenone (DPC). These TCRs come from a man aged 45-65 years with alopecia areata. Some clones in this sample may be carry-over from other donors' samples.

This clonotype came up many times. This rearrangement joins TRBV2 to TRBJ2-2; no reliable D call. The CDR3 runs to 11 residues. Between the trimmed V and J ends, which lost 7 bases and 6 bases, there was a span of 6 bases. CDR1 and CDR2 (germline): SNHLY, FYNNEI. CDR3: CASKLAGELFF. In nucleotides, the CDR3 is TGTGCCAGCAAGTTAGCCGGGGAGCTGTTTTTT.

This clonotype has ten or more counts. This rearrangement joins TRBV5-1 to TRBJ2-2, with 9 bases matching TRBD2. With V trimmed by 0 bases and J by 5 bases, 2 bases remained unmatched. This CDR3 region has 15 residues. The V gene's germline CDR1 is SGHRS and CDR2 YFSETQ. Written as DNA, the CDR3 is TGCGCCAGCAGCTTGGTAGCGGGAGAGACCGGGGAGCTGTTTTTT. It is translated as CASSLVAGETGELFF.

This clonotype came up many times. CDR3 nucleotide sequence: TGCAGTGCTCCCAGCGGGAGTCGGAACGAGCAGTACTTC. As protein: CSAPSGSRNEQYF. V gene TRBV20-1 combines with J gene TRBJ2-7, with 8 positions matching TRBD2. This CDR3 is 13 amino acids long. The V gene's germline CDR1 is DFQATT and CDR2 SNEGSKA (reference sequence). The junction had 8 bases not matched to a gene; V was cut back by 5 bases and J by 5 bases.

This clonotype was counted at least ten times. This chain uses TRBV30 with TRBJ2-5, with D hard to call. Germline CDR1 reads GTSNPN; CDR2 reads SVGIG (reference sequence). The CDR3 consists of 12 residues. The germline V and J ends were trimmed by 2 bases and 1 base, with 5 bases remaining between them. The CDR3 region is CAWSKIQETQYF. CDR3 nucleotides: TGTGCCTGGAGTAAGATCCAAGAGACCCAGTACTTC.

The chain employs TRBV11-2 and TRBJ1-1; D call uncertain. The V end was cut by 1 base, the J end by 5 bases, with 11 bases between. Germline CDR1 is SGHAT and CDR2 is FQNNGV. The CDR3 has 14 amino acids. CDR3 bases: TGTGCCAGCAGCTTAGCCCTGGACGGAACTGAAGCTTTCTTT. Protein: CASSLALDGTEAFF. Looking up the rest from reference TRBV11-2 and TRBJ1-1 gives the full variable domain: EAGVAQSPRYKIIEKRQSVAFWCNPISGHATLYWYQQILGQGPKLLIQFQNNGVVDDSQLPKDRFSAERLKGVDSTLKIQPAKLEDSAVYLCASSLALDGTEAFFGQGTRLTVV.

The rearrangement uses TRBV20-1 and TRBJ1-5; possible D gene TRBD1, 5 bases. V was clipped by 6 bases and J by 7 bases, with 13 bases between them. This CDR3 comprises 12 residues. Germline CDR1 reads DFQATT; CDR2 reads SNEGSKA (reference sequence). The CDR3 nucleotides are TGCAGTGCCTCCGGTGGGGGGCAGCCCCAGCATTTT. It yields the protein CSASGGGQPQHF.

This clonotype was seen at least ten times. This chain links TRBV5-1 with TRBJ2-3; 7 nucleotides line up with TRBD2. The germline gives CDR1 SGHRS, CDR2 YFSETQ. Losses at the gene ends were 3 bases for V and 5 bases for J; bases not matched to a gene: 9. CDR3 length: 15 amino acids. The CDR3 loop is CASSSGTTLGDTQYF. The DNA for the CDR3 is TGCGCCAGCAGCTCCGGGACTACTCTGGGAGATACGCAGTATTTT.

In this sample, this clonotype turned up many times. V is TRBV5-6 and J is TRBJ2-5; 9 bases agree with TRBD2. The CDR3 has 22 amino acids. In germline, CDR1 is SGHDT, CDR2 YYEEEE. V was clipped by 0 bases and J by 5 bases; unmatched bases: 26. The CDR3 sequence: CASSLERRGVLAGQPFLETQYF. CDR3 sequence (DNA): TGTGCCAGCAGCTTGGAAAGACGGGGGGTCCTAGCGGGACAGCCGTTCCTGGAGACCCAGTACTTC. Supplemented by reference TRBV5-6 and TRBJ2-5, the full variable domain reads DAGVTQSPTHLIKTRGQQVTLRCSPKSGHDTVSWYQQALGQGPQFIFQYYEEEERQRGNFPDRFSGHQFPNYSSELNVNALLLGDSALYLCASSLERRGVLAGQPFLETQYFGPGTRLLVL.

This clonotype was seen repeatedly, ten times or more. This chain connects TRBV5-4 to TRBJ1-6, with 8 bases matching TRBD1. Trimming took 0 bases from V and 9 from J; bases not matched to a gene: 11. CDR3 length: 17 amino acids. Germline V gene data show CDR1 as SGHNT and CDR2 as YYREEE (reference sequence). CDR3 coding DNA: TGTGCCAGCAGCTTGGCCCCTCGGACAGGGATGGGTTCACCCCTCCACTTT. Translated, it gives CASSLAPRTGMGSPLHF.

In the case of this clonotype: A much larger clone lies a single base off, so this may be a read error. This chain joins TRBV7-9 and TRBJ2-5; D possibly uses TRBD1 or TRBD2 (5 bases each). The J call is uncertain, as TRBJ2-1 better fits the DNA end. This CDR3 spans 14 amino acids. The germline gives CDR1 SEHNR, CDR2 FQNEAQ (reference sequence). CDR3 sequence (DNA): TGTGCCAGCAGTGGGACCTCGAGGGCAGAGACCCAGTTCTTC. It is translated as CASSGTSRAETQFF.

At least ten counts were recorded for this clonotype. The V call is TRBV4-2, the J call TRBJ2-3; 8 bases line up with TRBD2. This CDR3 region has 16 residues. Germline CDR1 and CDR2: LGHNA and YNFKEQ. Trimming removed 0 bases from V and 3 bases from J; junction bases left unmatched: 5. The CDR3 is CASSQEAGDGTDTQYF. The CDR3 DNA follows: TGTGCCAGCAGCCAAGAAGCGGGAGACGGGACAGATACGCAGTATTTT.

This clonotype was seen at least ten times. The genes are TRBV2 and TRBJ1-1; maybe TRBD1 (5 bases). Germline lookup yields CDR1 SNHLY and CDR2 FYNNEI. This CDR3 is built from 13 residues. With 4 bases removed from V and 3 bases from J, the gap between germline ends came to 9 bases. In DNA form, the CDR3 reads TGTGCCAGCAGTGTTGCCAGGGACACTGAAGCTTTCTTT. This sequence encodes CASSVARDTEAFF.

The sample holds many counts of this clonotype. The chain carries TRBV27 and TRBJ1-4; TRBD1 aligns across 9 bases. The CDR3 runs to 15 residues. Germline V gene sequence: CDR1 MNHEY, CDR2 SMNVEV (reference sequence). With V trimmed by 6 bases and J by 6 bases, 8 bases remained unmatched. The CDR3, as DNA: TGTGCCAGCAGCCAGAACAGGGGGCGGGATGAAAAACTGTTTTTT. Translated: CASSQNRGRDEKLFF.

This clonotype was seen only a few times. The chain carries TRBV10-2 and TRBJ1-5, with D possibly being TRBD1 (5 bases). Trimming cost V 6 bases and J 2 bases, with 11 bases left between them. The CDR3 runs 14 residues. CDR1 and CDR2 (germline): WSHSY, SAAADI. The CDR3 nucleotides read TGCGCCAGCAGCCCCGCGGGGGGCAATCAGCCCCAGCATTTT. Its translation is CASSPAGGNQPQHF.

In its sample, this clonotype was seen many times. CDR3: CATGRTVETNTEAFF. The CDR3 DNA sequence: TGTGCCACCGGTCGGACAGTTGAAACGAACACTGAAGCTTTCTTT. The chain joins TRBV15 to TRBJ1-1; D is possibly TRBD1 (6 bases). The CDR3 runs 15 residues. Looked up from germline, CDR1 is LNHNV and CDR2 is YYDKDF (reference sequence). Deletions cut 8 bases from V and 1 base from J, with 17 bases between. The full variable domain, its missing parts supplied by reference TRBV15 and TRBJ1-1, is DAMVIQNPRYQVTQFGKPVTLSCSQTLNHNVMYWYQQKSSQAPKLLFHYYDKDFNNEADTPDNFQSRRPNTSFCFLDIRSPGLGDTAMYLCATGRTVETNTEAFFGQGTRLTVV.

This clonotype was seen repeatedly, ten times or more. This chain joins TRBV7-9 and TRBJ2-7; D is undetermined. Germline CDR1 and CDR2: SEHNR and FQNEAQ (reference sequence). Trimming took 5 bases from V and 5 from J, leaving 10 bases between them. The CDR3 loop spans 12 amino acids. The CDR3 coding sequence is TGTGCCAGCAGCCCCTCGACGAACGAGCAGTACTTC. It translates to CASSPSTNEQYF.

The rearrangement uses TRBV2 and TRBJ1-5; D unresolved. The V gene lost 2 bases and the J gene lost 0 bases, with 8 bases spanning the gap. In germline, CDR1 is SNHLY, CDR2 FYNNEI. This CDR3 spans 15 amino acids. The DNA for the CDR3 is TGTGCCAGCAGTGAAAGGAGACCTAGCAATCAGCCCCAGCATTTT. Residues: CASSERRPSNQPQHF.

The rearrangement joins TRBV3-1 to TRBJ1-5, with D possibly being TRBD1 (5 bases). This CDR3 is built from 15 residues. Trimming left V 4 bases short and J 0 bases short, with 10 bases between. Looked up from germline, CDR1 is LGHDT and CDR2 is YNNKEL (reference sequence). The CDR3 region has the DNA TGTGCCAGCAGCCCCCAGGACATTAGCAATCAGCCCCAGCATTTT. Its protein product is CASSPQDISNQPQHF.

This clonotype was seen many times. The chain links TRBV9 to TRBJ2-2; TRBD1 matches at 9 bases. This CDR3 contains 16 residues. V shed 0 bases, J shed 7 bases, and the junction held 7 bases outside the gene matches. The germline CDR1 and CDR2 sequences are SGDLS and YYNGEE. For the CDR3, the DNA is TGTGCCAGCAGCGTAGCTGGGACAGGGACACACGGGGAGCTGTTTTTT. As protein: CASSVAGTGTHGELFF.

Ten or more counts support this clonotype. V and J are TRBV7-2 and TRBJ2-1, with 8 positions matching TRBD2. The CDR3 is made up of 13 amino acids. The trim removed 5 bases at V and 10 bases at J, leaving 7 bases unmatched. Looked up from germline, CDR1 is SGHTA and CDR2 is FQGNSA. CDR3 DNA: TGTGCCAGCAGCCCGGGGGGGCTCGGGGAGCAGTTCTTC. This translates into CASSPGGLGEQFF.

This clonotype was counted at least ten times. The V call is TRBV6-1, the J call TRBJ1-3; D is possibly TRBD1 (6 bases). The germline gives CDR1 MNHNS, CDR2 SASEGT. The CDR3 length is 16 residues. V gave up 6 bases and J gave up 0 bases, with 15 bases separating them. CDR3 in amino acids: CASRSNRDPSGNTIYF. For the CDR3, the DNA is TGTGCCAGCAGGAGCAACAGGGACCCCTCTGGAAACACCATATATTTT.